The rows below give T cell receptor beta chains drawn from one sample of a study of T cell clonotyping in hematopoietic cell transplantation. Profiling relied on immunoSEQ multiplex PCR, and the TCRdb table lists in-frame clones only, not all of them. The sample has roughly 16,000 clones, 80% to 95% seen once. The sequencing sample was made of peripheral blood mononuclear cells. The origin of the receptors is a man aged 40-49 years in good health. Some clones in this sample may be carry-over from other donors' samples. The CDR3 runs from the conserved cysteine through the conserved F or W. A D gene is named only where the DNA matches it firmly. Size values are once, few and many counts, or a class for expanded clones, and some rows have none.

V gene	J gene	clone size	D gene	CDR3 protein	CDR3 DNA
TRBV9	TRBJ2-5	NA	NA	CASSVGLQETQYF	TGTGCCAGCAGCGTGGGCCTCCAAGAGACCCAGTACTTC
TRBV15	TRBJ2-7	NA	TRBD1	CATSRDQQGAGEQYF	TGTGCCACCAGCAGAGATCAACAGGGGGCTGGCGAGCAGTACTTC
TRBV6-6	TRBJ1-1	NA	NA	CASSYSDRSYEAFF	TGTGCCAGCAGTTACTCGGATCGGAGTTATGAAGCTTTCTTT
TRBV5-1	TRBJ1-4	NA	NA	CASSLAGQFEKLFF	TGCGCCAGCAGCTTGGCGGGGCAGTTCGAAAAACTGTTTTTT
TRBV30	TRBJ1-1	NA	NA	CAWTEARGRNTEAFF	TGTGCCTGGACTGAGGCCAGGGGACGGAACACTGAAGCTTTCTTT
TRBV5-4	TRBJ2-3	NA	TRBD1	CASSSTGASSFTDTQYF	TGTGCCAGCAGCTCGACAGGGGCTAGCAGCTTCACAGATACGCAGTATTTT
TRBV15	TRBJ2-7	NA	NA	CATSRDSGLYEQYF	TGTGCCACCAGCAGAGATAGTGGTCTCTACGAGCAGTACTTC
TRBV5-6	TRBJ2-3	NA	NA	CASSLGDSSTDTQYF	TGTGCCAGCAGCTTGGGTGACTCTTCCACAGATACGCAGTATTTT
TRBV18	TRBJ1-4	NA	TRBD1	CASATGLDEKLFF	TGTGCCAGCGCGACAGGGTTGGATGAAAAACTGTTTTTT
TRBV29-1	TRBJ2-7	NA	NA	CSALRGLGEQYF	TGCAGCGCGCTCCGGGGCCTGGGGGAGCAGTACTTC
TRBV7-2	TRBJ1-4	NA	TRBD1	CASSSAGQDEKLFF	TGTGCCAGCAGCTCGGCCGGACAGGATGAAAAACTGTTTTTT
TRBV11-2	TRBJ2-7	NA	NA	CASSSLFQGKEQYF	TGTGCCAGCAGCTCTCTTTTCCAGGGCAAAGAGCAGTACTTC
TRBV6-6	TRBJ2-7	NA	NA	CASAPPGSYEQYF	TGTGCCAGCGCCCCCCCCGGCTCCTACGAGCAGTACTTC
TRBV7-3	TRBJ1-6	few	NA	CASSPVGGASPLHF	TGTGCCAGCAGCCCCGTAGGGGGGGCCTCACCCCTCCACTTT
TRBV9	TRBJ2-5	NA	NA	CASSPGPQETQYF	TGTGCCAGCAGCCCGGGACCCCAAGAGACCCAGTACTTC
TRBV6-6	TRBJ2-7	NA	NA	CASSYGHRENSYEQYF	TGTGCCAGCAGTTATGGTCACAGGGAAAACTCCTACGAGCAGTACTTC
TRBV29-1	TRBJ2-5	NA	NA	CSVEDQEETQYF	TGCAGCGTTGAAGATCAGGAAGAGACCCAGTACTTC
TRBV7-2	TRBJ2-7	NA	TRBD2	CASSLGLAGVGHEQYF	TGTGCCAGCAGCTTAGGACTAGCGGGAGTAGGCCACGAGCAGTACTTC
TRBV4-3	TRBJ2-7	NA	NA	CASSQDDSYEQYF	TGCGCCAGCAGCCAAGACGACAGCTACGAGCAGTACTTC
TRBV29-1	TRBJ2-7	few	NA	CSVAYEQYF	TGCAGCGTTGCGTACGAGCAGTACTTC
TRBV6-1	TRBJ2-7	NA	NA	CASSALSNSYEQYF	TGTGCCAGCAGTGCCCTTTCCAACTCCTACGAGCAGTACTTC
TRBV6-5	TRBJ2-1	NA	NA	CASSPYTVYNEQFF	TGTGCCAGCAGTCCTTACACAGTCTACAATGAGCAGTTCTTC
TRBV25-1	TRBJ1-4	NA	NA	CASTGGAREKLFF	TGTGCCAGCACCGGCGGCGCGAGGGAAAAACTGTTTTTT
TRBV5-8	TRBJ2-3	NA	NA	CASSWGVVGFGDTQYF	TGTGCCAGCAGCTGGGGTGTAGTTGGTTTCGGAGATACGCAGTATTTT
TRBV6-6	TRBJ1-1	NA	NA	CASSPRNTEAFF	TGTGCCAGCAGTCCCAGGAACACTGAAGCTTTCTTT
TRBV28	TRBJ1-2	NA	TRBD1	CASIGTGRRGYTF	TGTGCCAGCATTGGGACAGGACGGCGGGGCTACACCTTC
TRBV7-2	TRBJ2-1	NA	TRBD2	CASSLSGSYNEQFF	TGTGCCAGCAGCTTGAGCGGGAGCTACAATGAGCAGTTCTTC
TRBV28	TRBJ2-7	NA	TRBD2	CASTPGTGRVSYEQYF	TGTGCCAGCACCCCCGGGACGGGGAGGGTCTCCTACGAGCAGTACTTC
TRBV6-5	TRBJ2-3	once	NA	CASSLSWEFPDTQYF	TGTGCCAGCAGCTTGTCTTGGGAATTCCCAGATACGCAGTATTTT
TRBV2	TRBJ1-4	NA	NA	CASTPGEKLFF	TGTGCCAGCACGCCTGGGGAAAAACTGTTTTTT
TRBV7-2	TRBJ2-5	NA	TRBD1	CASSRTGDETQYF	TGTGCCAGCAGCCGGACAGGGGACGAGACCCAGTACTTC
TRBV5-1	TRBJ2-7	NA	TRBD1	CASSFTGQENEQYF	TGCGCCAGCAGCTTCACCGGACAGGAGAACGAGCAGTACTTC
TRBV28	TRBJ2-2	NA	NA	CASRPYGGPNTGELFF	TGTGCCAGCAGACCGTACGGGGGCCCAAACACCGGGGAGCTGTTTTTT
TRBV5-1	TRBJ2-2	NA	NA	CASSRWGGAGELFF	TGCGCCAGCAGCCGGTGGGGGGGCGCCGGGGAGCTGTTTTTT
TRBV4-3	TRBJ2-7	NA	TRBD2	CASSQGAGGTYEQYF	TGCGCCAGCAGCCAAGGTGCGGGGGGGACCTACGAGCAGTACTTC
TRBV7-8	TRBJ2-7	NA	NA	CASSLYTRAEGYEQYF	TGTGCCAGCAGCTTATATACCCGGGCAGAGGGTTACGAGCAGTACTTC
TRBV28	TRBJ2-7	once	NA	CASSLLLNSYEQYF	TGTGCCAGCAGTTTACTACTAAACTCCTACGAGCAGTACTTC
TRBV19	TRBJ2-1	NA	TRBD2	CASSTSGAGGDNEQFF	TGTGCCAGTAGTACCAGCGGGGCGGGGGGAGACAATGAGCAGTTCTTC
TRBV11-2	TRBJ2-1	NA	NA	CASTELAPYNEQFF	TGTGCCAGCACGGAACTAGCCCCCTACAATGAGCAGTTCTTC
TRBV7-2	TRBJ2-6	NA	TRBD1	CASSATFDRGLGANVLTF	TGTGCCAGCAGCGCGACCTTCGACAGGGGGCTCGGGGCCAACGTCCTGACTTTC
TRBV4-3	TRBJ2-3	NA	TRBD2	CASSQGTSGSTDTQYF	TGCGCCAGCAGCCAAGGGACTAGCGGTAGCACAGATACGCAGTATTTT
TRBV11-1	TRBJ2-5	NA	TRBD2	CASSPGLAGDQETQYF	TGTGCCAGCAGCCCGGGACTAGCGGGGGACCAAGAGACCCAGTACTTC
TRBV28	TRBJ2-5	NA	TRBD2	CASGGSGQETQYF	TGTGCGTCGGGGGGAAGCGGGCAAGAGACCCAGTACTTC
TRBV5-5	TRBJ2-2	NA	NA	CASSFRGGRASGELFF	TGTGCCAGCAGCTTTCGGGGAGGTCGGGCGAGCGGGGAGCTGTTTTTT
TRBV10-3	TRBJ2-2	NA	TRBD2	CAISESGLSLNTGELFF	TGTGCCATCAGTGAGTCGGGACTAAGCTTGAACACCGGGGAGCTGTTTTTT
TRBV4-3	TRBJ1-5	NA	NA	CASSQEPERPQHF	TGCGCCAGCAGCCAAGAACCCGAACGGCCCCAGCATTTT
TRBV18	TRBJ2-5	NA	NA	CASSPAGETQYF	TGTGCCAGCTCACCAGCGGGAGAGACCCAGTACTTC
TRBV4-3	TRBJ2-5	NA	NA	CASSQGPAPGTPQETQYF	TGCGCCAGCAGCCAAGGCCCCGCGCCCGGGACTCCCCAAGAGACCCAGTACTTC
TRBV11-2	TRBJ2-3	once	NA	CASSLQEVFASTDTQYF	TGTGCCAGCAGCTTACAGGAAGTTTTTGCTAGCACAGATACGCAGTATTTT
TRBV6-5	TRBJ1-2	NA	NA	CASTLGQEGSGYTF	TGTGCCAGCACCTTAGGGCAGGAGGGGTCCGGCTACACCTTC
TRBV2	TRBJ2-5	NA	NA	CASSEVGYQETQYF	TGTGCCAGCAGTGAGGTGGGGTACCAAGAGACCCAGTACTTC
TRBV7-7	TRBJ2-2	NA	TRBD2	CASSREAGVIGELFF	TGTGCCAGCAGCAGGGAAGCGGGAGTAATCGGGGAGCTGTTTTTT
TRBV29-1	TRBJ2-5	NA	NA	CSVAASQETQYF	TGCAGCGTTGCCGCCAGCCAAGAGACCCAGTACTTC
TRBV9	TRBJ2-1	NA	TRBD2	CASSVGSGSEQFF	TGTGCCAGCAGCGTAGGTAGCGGGAGTGAGCAGTTCTTC